The T cell receptor (beta chain) described here comes from a study of neurological immune-mediated disorders. Whole-study findings and limits: In HTLV-1-associated myelopathy, TCR clonal expansion was greatest, whereas multiple sclerosis had the least, falling below healthy controls. None of the features examined (clinical or MRI) was associated with the multiple sclerosis repertoire cluster.

Synthesis of cDNA was accomplished via 5'RACE employing 10-nucleotide random UMIs. One entry per CDR3 protein, called by TCRdb with MiXCR from the 5' RACE reads. The sample yields about 120,000 distinct CDR3 sequences, about 3.4% seen once. V lost 0 bases and J lost 4; bases outside the gene matches: 6. There are 16 residues in the CDR3. This clonotype was seen many times. Its antigen is unidentified. The V and J genes are TRBV12-3 or TRBV12-4 and TRBJ2-1; 7 positions agree with TRBD2. The material sequenced was PBMCs. The clonotype comes from a woman in her twenties or thirties with multiple sclerosis. CDR3 sequence (DNA): TGTGCCAGCAGTTTAGCGGGAGGGCCTTCTTACAATGAGCAGTTCTTC. Encoded protein: CASSLAGGPSYNEQFF.